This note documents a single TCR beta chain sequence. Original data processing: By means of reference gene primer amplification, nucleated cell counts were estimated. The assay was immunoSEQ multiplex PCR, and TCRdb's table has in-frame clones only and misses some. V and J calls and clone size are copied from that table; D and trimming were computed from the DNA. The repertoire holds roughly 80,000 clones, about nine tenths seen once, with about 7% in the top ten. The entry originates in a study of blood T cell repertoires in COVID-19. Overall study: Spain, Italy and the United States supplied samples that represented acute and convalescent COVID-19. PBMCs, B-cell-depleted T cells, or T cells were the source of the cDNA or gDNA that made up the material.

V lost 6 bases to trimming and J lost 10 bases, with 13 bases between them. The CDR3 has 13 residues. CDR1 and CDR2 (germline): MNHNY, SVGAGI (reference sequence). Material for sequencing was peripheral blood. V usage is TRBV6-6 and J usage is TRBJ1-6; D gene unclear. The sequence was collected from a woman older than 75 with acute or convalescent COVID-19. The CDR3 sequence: CASSLSENSPLHF. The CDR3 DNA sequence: TGTGCCAGCAGCCTGAGTGAAAACTCACCCCTCCACTTT.